This T cell receptor (beta chain) appears in the sequencing data of a study of CD8 T cells in Susac syndrome. The germline V gene has CDR1 SGDLS and CDR2 YYNGEE. J lost 9 bases, V lost 0 bases, and 7 bases had no gene match. The CDR3 is made up of 15 amino acids. RNA was extracted with the RNeasy kit, and a quantity of roughly 0.5 to 1 ug was reverse transcribed using random hexamers. TCRdb redid the calling of the immunoSEQ multiplex PCR reads with MiXCR, one entry per CDR3 protein. Of tens of thousands of distinct CDR3 sequences in the sample, 93% were seen once. The V call is TRBV9, the J call TRBJ2-1; 9 positions agree with TRBD2. The specimen sequenced was CD8+ T cells from PBMCs. This clonotype was obtained from a human donor in good health. CDR3 DNA sequence: TGTGCCAGCAGCGTAGGGGGTAGCGGGAGAGGTGAGCAGTTCTTC. Protein sequence: CASSVGGSGRGEQFF.